The 32 T cell receptor beta chains listed next were all sequenced from one sample in a study of blood T cell repertoires in COVID-19. Produced via immunoSEQ multiplex PCR; TCRdb's table is partial and in-frame only. The sample lists around 97,000 clones, over 70% occurring once. Material: peripheral blood. These TCRs come from a human donor in a cohort sampled during active or convalescent COVID-19.

The DNA of the CDR3 is TGTGCCACCAGTGGAGGGATTGGAAACACCGGGGAGCTGTTTTTT. Amino acid sequence: CATSGGIGNTGELFF. This chain uses TRBV24-1 with TRBJ2-2; TRBD2 might be the D (5 bases). This CDR3 has 15 amino acids. Trimming pared 5 bases from V and 2 bases from J, leaving 11 bases between. Germline CDR1 reads KGHDR; CDR2 reads SFDVKD.

The chain is built from TRBV4-2 and TRBJ2-7; maybe TRBD2 (5 bases). Germline CDR1 LGHNA, CDR2 YNFKEQ. With 3 bases removed from V and 4 bases from J, the gap between germline ends came to 13 bases. The CDR3 runs to 14 residues. CDR3 DNA sequence: TGTGCCAGCAGCCAGATCGGGGAACAATACGAGCAGTACTTC. It codes for CASSQIGEQYEQYF.

The rearrangement links TRBV7-9 to TRBJ1-1; D might be TRBD1 (5 bases). This CDR3 region has 15 residues. With 1 base removed from V and 2 bases from J, the gap between germline ends came to 11 bases. Germline V gene data show CDR1 as SEHNR and CDR2 as FQNEAQ (reference sequence). The CDR3 is CASSLEGAFNTEAFF. CDR3 coding DNA: TGTGCCAGCAGCTTAGAAGGGGCATTCAACACTGAAGCTTTCTTT.

The V call is TRBV7-2, the J call TRBJ1-5, with 9 bases fitting TRBD1. After removal of 1 base from V and 11 bases from J, the junction contained 6 bases not matched to a gene. The CDR3 runs 14 residues. Per germline, CDR1 SGHTA and CDR2 FQGNSA. CDR3 loop: CASSLEGDRVAQHF. The CDR3 bases are TGTGCCAGCAGCTTAGAAGGGGACAGGGTGGCCCAGCATTTT.

The rearrangement links TRBV7-3 to TRBJ2-1, with 11 bases aligning to TRBD2. Germline V gene sequence: CDR1 SGHTA, CDR2 FQGTGA. Trimming removed 2 bases from V and 0 bases from J; junction bases left unmatched: 9. The CDR3 has 19 residues. CDR3 nucleotide sequence: TGTGCCAGCAGCTTACTTCCGTTAGCGGGGGGGCCCTCCTACAATGAGCAGTTCTTC. It yields the protein CASSLLPLAGGPSYNEQFF. The whole variable domain, filled in from reference TRBV7-3 and TRBJ2-1, reads GAGVSQTPSNKVTEKGKYVELRCDPISGHTALYWYRQSLGQGPEFLIYFQGTGAADDSGLPNDRFFAVRPEGSVSTLKIQRTERGDSAVYLCASSLLPLAGGPSYNEQFFGPGTRLTVL.

This chain joins TRBV9 and TRBJ2-3, with 12 nucleotides matching TRBD2. The CDR3 consists of 19 residues. The V gene's germline CDR1 is SGDLS and CDR2 YYNGEE. V lost 3 bases to trimming and J lost 2 bases; unmatched junction nucleotides: 13. For the CDR3, the DNA is TGTGCCAGCAGCGGGTGGGGCCGGACTAGCGGGAAAGTCACAGATACGCAGTATTTT. It yields the protein CASSGWGRTSGKVTDTQYF.

This clone appeared a few times. The chain uses TRBV14 and TRBJ2-1; 7 nucleotides align to TRBD1. V gave up 0 bases and J gave up 8 bases; unmatched junction bases: 7. The CDR3 totals 15 residues. From germline, CDR1 is SGHDN and CDR2 FVKESK. CDR3 in DNA: TGTGCCAGCAGCCAAGAAAAGACAGGGCGGCATGAGCAGTTCTTC. As protein: CASSQEKTGRHEQFF.

The CDR3 loop is CASSLKGGGPPLGTQYF. The CDR3 region has the DNA TGTGCCAGCAGCTTAAAGGGGGGGGGCCCGCCCCTGGGTACGCAGTATTTT. The genes are TRBV7-3 and TRBJ2-3, with a weak D call TRBD2 (7 bases). The V end lost 1 base, the J end lost 8 bases, and 22 bases lay between the germline ends. The CDR3 sequence is 17 residues long. The germline V gene encodes CDR1 SGHTA and CDR2 FQGTGA.

This chain links TRBV14 with TRBJ2-3; tentatively, D is TRBD1 (6 bases). V was trimmed by 4 bases and J by 4 bases, leaving 15 bases between them. Germline-derived CDR1 and CDR2 are SGHDN and FVKESK. The CDR3 spans 15 residues. The CDR3 bases are TGTGCCAGCAGCCGGCCCGAGGGGGTGCCAGATACGCAGTATTTT. It specifies CASSRPEGVPDTQYF.

The J gene is TRBJ1-4, the V gene TRBV30, with TRBD1 matching over 7 bases. J lost 4 bases, V lost 4 bases, and 9 bases had no gene match. Germline V CDR1 and CDR2: GTSNPN, SVGIG (reference sequence). The CDR3 consists of 15 residues. Written as DNA, the CDR3 is TGTGCCTGGACACCGGGACAGTCTTTTAATGAAAAACTGTTTTTT. Protein: CAWTPGQSFNEKLFF.

In its sample, this clone was seen once. The rearrangement joins TRBV19 to TRBJ2-3; D gene unclear. The germline V gene has CDR1 LNHDA and CDR2 SQIVND (reference sequence). V lost 5 bases to trimming and J lost 0 bases, with 9 bases between them. CDR3 length: 14 amino acids. The CDR3 reads CASSPGGSTDTQYF. The CDR3 DNA sequence: TGTGCCAGTAGTCCGGGTGGCAGCACAGATACGCAGTATTTT.

This clone was counted once. This chain uses TRBV5-4 with TRBJ2-5; 7 positions match TRBD2. CDR3 length: 13 amino acids. J lost 3 bases, V lost 2 bases, and 1 base had no gene match. CDR1 is SGHNT, CDR2 YYREEE, per germline (reference sequence). The CDR3: CASSFRGEETQYF. The CDR3 DNA sequence: TGTGCCAGCAGCTTTCGGGGGGAAGAGACCCAGTACTTC. Looking up the rest from reference TRBV5-4 and TRBJ2-5 gives the full variable domain: ETGVTQSPTHLIKTRGQQVTLRCSSQSGHNTVSWYQQALGQGPQFIFQYYREEENGRGNFPPRFSGLQFPNYSSELNVNALELDDSALYLCASSFRGEETQYFGPGTRLLVL.

This sequence joins TRBV5-4 and TRBJ1-1, with D tentatively TRBD1 (5 bases). Trimming took off 4 bases at V and 4 bases at J, with 14 bases between the two ends. This CDR3 contains 14 residues. The V gene's germline CDR1 is SGHNT and CDR2 YYREEE (reference sequence). The CDR3 loop is CASSPPQGATEAFF. CDR3 DNA sequence: TGTGCCAGCAGCCCACCGCAGGGCGCCACTGAAGCTTTCTTT.

The sample holds one count of this clone. The J gene is TRBJ2-2, the V gene TRBV7-9, with D possibly TRBD2 on 6 matching bases. This CDR3 region has 15 residues. Trimming took 2 bases from V and 3 from J, leaving 10 bases between them. The V gene's germline CDR1 is SEHNR and CDR2 FQNEAQ (reference sequence). The CDR3 DNA sequence: TGTGCCAGCAGCTTATCCGGGGGTTACACCGGGGAGCTGTTTTTT. Residues: CASSLSGGYTGELFF.

V gene TRBV7-9 combines with J gene TRBJ2-7; D may be TRBD2 (5 bases). There are 11 residues in the CDR3. The V gene's germline CDR1 is SEHNR and CDR2 FQNEAQ (reference sequence). Trimming stripped 6 bases from V and 5 bases from J, with 8 bases between. The CDR3 is CASSRGDEQYF. CDR3 nucleotides: TGTGCCAGCAGTCGGGGAGACGAGCAGTACTTC.

The V call is TRBV5-1, the J call TRBJ2-5, with TRBD2 as a possible D gene (5 bases). CDR3 length: 15 amino acids. Germline V gene data show CDR1 as SGHRS and CDR2 as YFSETQ. V was pared by 4 bases and J by 4 bases, with 17 bases between. CDR3 loop: CASSPVGEGAETQYF. The CDR3 DNA follows: TGCGCCAGCAGCCCGGTAGGAGAGGGAGCAGAGACCCAGTACTTC.

This clone showed up just once. V and J are TRBV12-3 or TRBV12-4 and TRBJ2-7; perhaps TRBD1 as D (5 bases). The CDR3 sequence is 12 residues long. The V end was cut by 3 bases, the J end by 6 bases, with 9 bases between. In DNA form, the CDR3 reads TGTGCCAGCAGTTTCGCAGGGTTCGAGCAGTACTTC. This gives the protein CASSFAGFEQYF.

V gene TRBV11-2 combines with J gene TRBJ2-7; the D is unclear. The CDR3 totals 14 residues. Germline CDR1 is SGHAT and CDR2 is FQNNGV. V was pared by 4 bases and J by 9 bases, with 19 bases between. Here the CDR3 reads CASSYVLDVLTQYF. The CDR3 nucleotides are TGTGCCAGCAGCTACGTTCTAGATGTCCTTACGCAGTACTTC.

V usage is TRBV9 and J usage is TRBJ2-7; possible D gene TRBD2, 6 bases. The CDR3 runs to 11 residues. Germline V lookup: CDR1 SGDLS, CDR2 YYNGEE. Trimming removed 9 bases from V and 7 bases from J, with 14 bases in between. The CDR3 protein is CATTGLGEQYF. The CDR3 bases are TGTGCCACTACGGGACTGGGGGAGCAGTACTTC.

This chain joins TRBV11-3 and TRBJ2-7; TRBD1 might be the D (5 bases). CDR1 and CDR2 from the germline V gene are SGHNT and YENEEA. The germline V and J ends were trimmed by 5 bases and 3 bases, with 23 bases remaining between them. This CDR3 contains 17 residues. CDR3 in amino acids: CASSTPWGSTGFYEQYF. The CDR3 bases are TGTGCCAGCAGCACTCCCTGGGGCAGCACCGGGTTCTACGAGCAGTACTTC.

The rearrangement uses TRBV7-9 and TRBJ2-3; TRBD1 agrees at 7 bases. The CDR3 is 15 residues long. The ends lost 0 bases at V and 1 base at J; junction bases unmatched: 1. Germline V CDR1 and CDR2: SEHNR, FQNEAQ (reference sequence). Written as DNA, the CDR3 is TGTGCCAGCAGCTTAGCTGGGACAGGCACAGATACGCAGTATTTT. Its protein is CASSLAGTGTDTQYF. Together with reference TRBV7-9 and TRBJ2-3, the CDR3 gives the full variable domain: DTGVSQNPRHKITKRGQNVTFRCDPISEHNRLYWYRQTLGQGPEFLTYFQNEAQLEKSRLLSDRFSAERPKGSFSTLEIQRTEQGDSAMYLCASSLAGTGTDTQYFGPGTRLTVL.

The chain carries TRBV7-6 and TRBJ2-7, with TRBD2 identical over 8 bases. The V and J ends lost 5 bases and 5 bases, in that order; junction bases with no gene match: 11. The CDR3 consists of 15 residues. The germline V gene encodes CDR1 SGHVS and CDR2 FNYEAQ. The CDR3, as DNA: TGTGCCAGCAGCCCACAGCGGGGGTTTATCGACGAGCAGTACTTC. Encoded protein: CASSPQRGFIDEQYF. The full variable domain, with the rest looked up from reference TRBV7-6 and TRBJ2-7, is GAGVSQSPRYKVTKRGQDVALRCDPISGHVSLYWYRQALGQGPEFLTYFNYEAQQDKSGLPNDRFSAERPEGSISTLTIQRTEQRDSAMYRCASSPQRGFIDEQYFGPGTRLTVT.

The chain links TRBV10-2 to TRBJ1-1, with D unresolved. Germline V lookup: CDR1 WSHSY, CDR2 SAAADI. CDR3 size: 13 residues. V was pared by 6 bases and J by 3 bases, with 11 bases between. CDR3 region: CASRGRAHTEAFF. CDR3 coding DNA: TGCGCCAGCAGGGGGAGGGCGCACACTGAAGCTTTCTTT.

In the case of this clone: An end of the junction differs from the germline gene, which may be a read error. The CDR3 loop is CASSLRYGDTDSQYF. The CDR3 coding sequence is TGTGCCAGCAGCTTGAGATATGGGGACACAGATTCGCAGTATTTT. V is TRBV5-5 and J is TRBJ2-3; the D gene is possibly TRBD1 (6 bases). Germline CDR1 reads SGHKS; CDR2 reads YYEKEE (reference sequence). This CDR3 has 15 residues.

The V call is TRBV27, the J call TRBJ1-2; D unresolved. The CDR3 runs to 14 residues. V was shortened by 3 bases and J by 8 bases, with 16 bases between the two germline ends. Germline V gives CDR1 MNHEY, CDR2 SMNVEV (reference sequence). The CDR3 nucleotides read TGTGCCAGCAGTTTCCATCGGGAGGGAGCGGGCTACACCTTC. As protein: CASSFHREGAGYTF.

The chain links TRBV7-6 to TRBJ2-5, with 10 nucleotides matching TRBD1. Germline V gene data show CDR1 as SGHVS and CDR2 as FNYEAQ. The CDR3 length is 16 residues. The V and J ends lost 2 bases and 2 bases, in that order; junction bases with no gene match: 5. The DNA for the CDR3 is TGTGCCAGCAGCTTACGGACAGGGGGGAGGCAAGAGACCCAGTACTTC. It specifies CASSLRTGGRQETQYF. Full variable domain (outside the CDR3, taken from reference TRBV7-6 and TRBJ2-5): GAGVSQSPRYKVTKRGQDVALRCDPISGHVSLYWYRQALGQGPEFLTYFNYEAQQDKSGLPNDRFSAERPEGSISTLTIQRTEQRDSAMYRCASSLRTGGRQETQYFGPGTRLLVL.

The chain joins TRBV6-5 to TRBJ2-3, with 12 positions matching TRBD1. The trim removed 6 bases at V and 4 bases at J, leaving 5 bases unmatched. The CDR3 is 15 amino acids. Germline lookup yields CDR1 MNHEY and CDR2 SVGAGI. Here the CDR3 DNA reads TGTGCCAGCAGGGACGGGACAGGGGGCGCAGATACGCAGTATTTT. Protein sequence: CASRDGTGGADTQYF.

V usage is TRBV19 and J usage is TRBJ1-6; the D is unclear. V dropped 1 base and J dropped 5 bases, with 6 bases sitting between them. CDR3 length: 14 amino acids. Per the germline V gene, CDR1 is LNHDA and CDR2 is SQIVND (reference sequence). CDR3 sequence (DNA): TGTGCCAGTAGTATAGTGGGAGATAATTCACCCCTCCACTTT. It is translated as CASSIVGDNSPLHF. The entire variable domain, with the rest obtained from reference TRBV19 and TRBJ1-6, is as follows: DGGITQSPKYLFRKEGQNVTLSCEQNLNHDAMYWYRQDPGQGLRLIYYSQIVNDFQKGDIAEGYSVSREKKESFPLTVTSAQKNPTAFYLCASSIVGDNSPLHFGNGTRLTVT.

This clone was seen only a few times. The V call is TRBV5-1, the J call TRBJ2-1; possibly TRBD2 for D (5 bases). With 0 bases removed from V and 7 bases from J, the gap between germline ends came to 14 bases. Germline V gives CDR1 SGHRS, CDR2 YFSETQ. The CDR3 spans 15 residues. CDR3: CASSLALAGKNEQFF. The DNA of the CDR3 is TGCGCCAGCAGCTTGGCCCTCGCGGGCAAAAATGAGCAGTTCTTC.

The V and J genes are TRBV21-1 and TRBJ2-6; TRBD2, the table's D call, was not compared with the DNA. TRBV21-1 is reported as a pseudogene. The CDR3 is 17 residues long. In nucleotides, the CDR3 is TGTGCCAGCAGCCCTCGTTGGGACTTTACCGGGGCCAACGTCCTGACTTTC. Protein sequence: CASSPRWDFTGANVLTF.

The V call is TRBV7-4, the J call TRBJ2-1, with TRBD2 identical over 7 bases. Trimming cost V 3 bases and J 3 bases; bases outside gene matches: 8. Germline-derived CDR1 and CDR2 are SGHVT and SQSDAQ. The CDR3 totals 16 residues. In DNA, the CDR3 is TGTGCCAGCAGCTTCTGGCCAGGGACTATCTACAATGAGCAGTTCTTC. This encodes CASSFWPGTIYNEQFF.

This chain connects TRBV7-9 to TRBJ2-5, with D perhaps TRBD2 (5 bases). Deletions cut 5 bases from V and 1 base from J, with 14 bases between. Germline CDR1 reads SEHNR; CDR2 reads FQNEAQ (reference sequence). The CDR3 has 15 residues. CDR3 bases: TGTGCCAGCAGCCCCAGAGGAGGCCTCCAAGAGACCCAGTACTTC. As protein: CASSPRGGLQETQYF.